The sequence of this TCR beta chain was determined in a study of control samples from healthy donors and cancer patients. Only in-frame clones appear in the TCRdb table, and some are missing; sequencing was by immunoSEQ multiplex PCR. This sample has 99,000 or so clones; 83% occur once, and the top ten carry around 14%. From germline, CDR1 is SGHDT and CDR2 YYEEEE. The germline V and J ends were trimmed by 4 bases and 2 bases, with 18 bases remaining between them. This CDR3 spans 16 amino acids. The V gene is TRBV5-6, the J gene TRBJ1-2, with D perhaps TRBD1 (6 bases). This TCR came from a woman aged 45-65 years in good health. The material sequenced was blood. This CDR3 is CASSPRPTGTNYGYTF. CDR3 nucleotide sequence: TGTGCCAGCAGCCCGAGGCCCACAGGGACGAACTATGGCTACACCTTC.